This T cell receptor beta chain derives from a study of blood T cell repertoires in COVID-19. The V segment lost 11 bases and the J segment 2 bases; nucleotides outside the gene matches: 2. The CDR3 spans 13 residues. Germline V gene sequence: CDR1 MNHEY, CDR2 SVGAGI. Only in-frame clones appear in the TCRdb table, and some are missing; sequencing was by immunoSEQ multiplex PCR. The table shows under 400,000 clones, with roughly 90% occurring only once. Sequenced input: peripheral blood. The receptor was isolated from an older woman with COVID-19, enrolled during active disease. The rearrangement joins TRBV6-5 to TRBJ1-3; TRBD1 aligns across 11 bases. For the CDR3, the DNA is TGTGCCGGACAGGGGGCCCCTGGAAACACCATATATTTT. Translating it yields CAGQGAPGNTIYF.